The T cell receptor beta chain described here comes from a study of molecular identifiers for immune sequencing clone quantification. Whole-study context: In the replicates, RNA derived from roughly 20,000 or 100,000 naive CD8 cells was divided into five parts, and four were sequenced. Study-wide points: Clones that had above 20 RNA copies took up over 99% of effector molecules but under 1% in naive cells.

Trimming left V 3 bases short and J 6 bases short, with 10 bases between. CDR3 size: 13 residues. CDR1 and CDR2 (germline): MDHEN, SYDVKM. Bulk TCR libraries used previously described methods and listed TCR primers. TCRdb redid the calling of the PCR reads with MiXCR, one entry per CDR3 protein. This sample yields about 510,000 distinct CDR3 sequences, of which around 23% are seen a single time; roughly 0.79% belongs to the top ten. The authors sorted naive CD8 T cells as CD8+CD4-CCR7+CD45RA+. This clonotype was seen many times. Its antigen is still unknown. The J gene is TRBJ2-3, the V gene TRBV28, with D possibly being TRBD2 (6 bases). The source is a human donor in good health. Some libraries in this study had Jurkat cell RNA spiked in. What was sequenced was naive CD8+ T cells from blood, with Jurkat cell RNA spiked in. The subset here: FACS-sorted CD8+CD4-CCR7+CD45RA+ naive T cells. The DNA for the CDR3 is TGTGCCAGCAGTTTCAGGAGGGGTGATACGCAGTATTTT. Translation: CASSFRRGDTQYF.